The clone carrying this TCR beta chain has only a few counts. This CDR3 contains 14 residues. Germline-derived CDR1 and CDR2 are SEHNR and FQNEAQ (reference sequence). After removal of 5 bases from V and 3 bases from J, the junction contained 4 bases not matched to a gene. These data are taken from a study of blood T cell repertoires in COVID-19. Study as a whole: There were acute and convalescent COVID-19 samples, and they came from the United States, Italy and Spain.

Sequencing used immunoSEQ multiplex PCR; TCRdb keeps in-frame clones, though not all of them. The top ten clones hold roughly 4% of a sample with approximately 270,000 clones, approximately 85% of them seen once. Recruits, aged roughly 18 to 90 years, lived in approximately 26 US areas. The chain recombines TRBV7-9 with TRBJ2-1, with 7 positions matching TRBD1. This clonotype was obtained from a woman in her thirties who had recovered from COVID-19. The sequenced material came from PBMCs or T cells enriched from blood (not recorded which). CDR3 bases: TGTGCCAGCAGCCACTGGGACAGCTACAATGAGCAGTTCTTC. Translated, it gives CASSHWDSYNEQFF.